Listed here are 10 T cell receptor beta chains from one sample, sequenced in a study of human T cells and chemical hapten exposure. This sample's time point: patch test 2, 6 weeks after DPC sensitization. Treatment here: therapeutic diphenylcyclopropenone sensitization with weekly scalp DPC. One entry per CDR3 protein results from TCRdb running MiXCR on the RACE reads. Of roughly 380,000 distinct CDR3 sequences listed, around 6% are singletons. Sequencing used whole blood, obtained in connection with sensitization to the hapten diphenylcyclopropenone (DPC). All receptors come from a woman aged 18-29 years with alopecia areata. Some clones in this sample may be carry-over from other donors' samples.

The rearrangement joins TRBV5-1 to TRBJ2-3, with TRBD2 matching 12 bases. Trimming cost V 4 bases and J 2 bases; bases outside gene matches: 14. Germline V lookup: CDR1 SGHRS, CDR2 YFSETQ. The CDR3 runs 19 residues. The CDR3 coding sequence is TGCGCCAGCAGCCCAAATCCTTCTAGCGGGGGGGCTAACACAGATACGCAGTATTTT. It codes for CASSPNPSSGGANTDTQYF.

This chain uses TRBV12-3 or TRBV12-4 with TRBJ2-2, with unresolved D. The CDR3 contains 14 residues. The ends were cut back, 6 bases at V and 6 bases at J, with 14 bases in the middle. In DNA, the CDR3 is TGTGCCAGCAGCCACATCCGGGTACCCGGGGAGCTGTTTTTT. As protein: CASSHIRVPGELFF.

The chain carries TRBV4-2 and TRBJ2-5; possibly TRBD1 or TRBD2 for D (6 bases each). V was cut by 0 bases and J by 4 bases, with 15 bases left in between. Germline lookup yields CDR1 LGHNA and CDR2 YNFKEQ. The length of the CDR3 is 16 residues. Written as DNA, the CDR3 is TGTGCCAGCAGCCAAGACCCACCGGGGGCCGGAGAGACCCAGTACTTC. It translates to CASSQDPPGAGETQYF.

This chain uses TRBV10-3 with TRBJ2-3; D is unclear. Trimming cost V 3 bases and J 0 bases, with 7 bases left between them. The CDR3 is 14 amino acids. Per the germline V gene, CDR1 is ENHRY and CDR2 is SYGVKD. The CDR3 region has the DNA TGTGCCATCAGTGATACGGACAGCACAGATACGCAGTATTTT. It is translated as CAISDTDSTDTQYF.

This clonotype appeared a few times. The chain links TRBV10-3 to TRBJ1-1, with no clear D. CDR1 ENHRY and CDR2 SYGVKD come from the germline V gene. Between the trimmed V and J ends, which lost 5 bases and 5 bases, there was a span of 15 bases. The CDR3 runs to 14 residues. CDR3 bases: TGTGCCATCAGTTACGACACGGGGATTACTGAAGCTTTCTTT. Amino acid sequence: CAISYDTGITEAFF.

The genes are TRBV4-2 and TRBJ2-5; the D gene is possibly TRBD2 (6 bases). CDR3 size: 16 residues. Trimming took off 1 base at V and 1 base at J, with 13 bases between the two ends. Germline loops: CDR1 LGHNA, CDR2 YNFKEQ. CDR3: CASSQGEAGRQETQYF. The CDR3 DNA sequence: TGTGCCAGCAGCCAAGGTGAAGCGGGCCGCCAAGAGACCCAGTACTTC.

This clonotype has at least ten counts. The chain carries TRBV3-1 and TRBJ2-7; 9 bases match TRBD1. This CDR3 spans 17 amino acids. V trimming: 4 bases; J trimming: 2 bases; junction bases outside the gene matches: 12. Germline V CDR1 and CDR2: LGHDT, YNNKEL (reference sequence). CDR3 residues: CASSRTFSGTGTYEQYF. DNA of the CDR3: TGTGCCAGCAGCCGTACTTTTTCCGGGACAGGGACCTACGAGCAGTACTTC.

This clonotype showed up just a few times. The chain combines TRBV2 with TRBJ1-1; tentatively, D is TRBD1 (5 bases). The CDR3 covers 13 residues. Germline lookup yields CDR1 SNHLY and CDR2 FYNNEI. In DNA form, the CDR3 reads TGTGCTACGCTGGGGCAGAAGGGCACTGAAGCTTTCTTT. This gives the protein CATLGQKGTEAFF.

J is TRBJ2-7 and V is TRBV5-1, with D maybe TRBD2 (6 bases). The length of the CDR3 is 14 residues. V lost 7 bases to trimming and J lost 0 bases, with 14 bases between them. Germline V gene sequence: CDR1 SGHRS, CDR2 YFSETQ. CDR3 sequence (DNA): TGCGCCAGCTGCGACGGAGGGGACTCCTACGAGCAGTACTTC. Translating it yields CASCDGGDSYEQYF.

About this clonotype itself: Sequence at one end of the junction differs from germline and may be a read error. J is TRBJ2-3 and V is TRBV7-7; D call uncertain. Germline V gene sequence: CDR1 SSHAT, CDR2 FNYEAQ (reference sequence). The CDR3 is made up of 14 amino acids. The CDR3 spells CASSARLATDTQYF. In nucleotides, the CDR3 is TGTGCTAGCAGCGCCCGTTTGGCAACAGATACGCAGTATTTT. Complete variable domain (other parts from reference TRBV7-7 and TRBJ2-3): GAGVSQSPRYKVTKRGQDVTLRCDPISSHATLYWYQQALGQGPEFLTYFNYEAQPDKSGLPSDRFSAERPEGSISTLTIQRTEQRDSAMYRCASSARLATDTQYFGPGTRLTVL.